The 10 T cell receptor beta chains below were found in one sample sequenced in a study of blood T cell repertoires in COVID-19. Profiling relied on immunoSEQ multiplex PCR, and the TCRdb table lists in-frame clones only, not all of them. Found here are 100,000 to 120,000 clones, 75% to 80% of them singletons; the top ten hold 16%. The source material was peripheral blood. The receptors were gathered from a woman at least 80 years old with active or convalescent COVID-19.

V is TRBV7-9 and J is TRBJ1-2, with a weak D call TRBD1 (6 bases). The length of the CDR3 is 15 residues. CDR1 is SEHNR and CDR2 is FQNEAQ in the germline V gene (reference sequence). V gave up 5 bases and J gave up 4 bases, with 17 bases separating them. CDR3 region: CASSRDRPYGYGYTF. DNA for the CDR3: TGTGCCAGCAGCCGAGACAGGCCCTACGGCTATGGCTACACCTTC.

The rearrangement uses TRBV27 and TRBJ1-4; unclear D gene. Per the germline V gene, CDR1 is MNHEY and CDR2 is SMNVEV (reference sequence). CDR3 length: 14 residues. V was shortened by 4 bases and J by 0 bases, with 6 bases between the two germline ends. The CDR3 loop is CASSSVSTNEKLFF. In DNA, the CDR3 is TGTGCCAGCAGTTCCGTTTCAACTAATGAAAAACTGTTTTTT.

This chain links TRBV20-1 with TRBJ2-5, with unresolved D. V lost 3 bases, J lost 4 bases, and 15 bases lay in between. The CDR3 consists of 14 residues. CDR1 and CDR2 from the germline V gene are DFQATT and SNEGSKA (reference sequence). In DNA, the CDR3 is TGCAGTGCTAGTCACTCGCCCTCCTCAGAGACCCAGTACTTC. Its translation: CSASHSPSSETQYF.

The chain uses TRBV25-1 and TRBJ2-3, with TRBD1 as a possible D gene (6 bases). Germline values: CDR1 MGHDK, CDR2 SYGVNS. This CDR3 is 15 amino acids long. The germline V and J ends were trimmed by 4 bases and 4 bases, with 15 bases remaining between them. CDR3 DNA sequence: TGTGCCAGCAGTGCCGAGGGGGTTTCGGCAGATACGCAGTATTTT. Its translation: CASSAEGVSADTQYF.

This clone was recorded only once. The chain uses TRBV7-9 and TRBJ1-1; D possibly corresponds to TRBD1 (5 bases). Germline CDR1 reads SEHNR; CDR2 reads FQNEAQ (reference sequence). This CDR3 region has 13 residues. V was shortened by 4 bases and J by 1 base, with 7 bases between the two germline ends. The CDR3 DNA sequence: TGTGCCAGCAGCTCACAGGAGAACACTGAAGCTTTCTTT. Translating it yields CASSSQENTEAFF.

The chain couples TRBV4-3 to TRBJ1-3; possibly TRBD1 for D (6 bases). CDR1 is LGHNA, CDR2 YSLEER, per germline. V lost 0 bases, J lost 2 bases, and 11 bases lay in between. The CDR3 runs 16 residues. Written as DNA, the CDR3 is TGCGCCAGCAGCCAAGAAGGGGGTTTTACTGGAAACACCATATATTTT. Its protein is CASSQEGGFTGNTIYF.

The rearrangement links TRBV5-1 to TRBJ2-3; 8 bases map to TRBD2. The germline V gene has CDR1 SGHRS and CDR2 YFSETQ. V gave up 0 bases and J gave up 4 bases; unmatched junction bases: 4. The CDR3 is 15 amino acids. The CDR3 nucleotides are TGCGCCAGCAGCTTGGCCAGCGGGAGAGCAGATACGCAGTATTTT. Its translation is CASSLASGRADTQYF.

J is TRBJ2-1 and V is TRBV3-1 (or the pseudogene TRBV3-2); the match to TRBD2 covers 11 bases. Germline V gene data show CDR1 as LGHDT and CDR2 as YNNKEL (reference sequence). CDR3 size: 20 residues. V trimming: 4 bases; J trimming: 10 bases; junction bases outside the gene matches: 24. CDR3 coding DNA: TGTGCCAGCAGCCTAGGACTAGCGGGCACCTTTAGGGCCAAACCTCGGGAGCAGTTCTTC. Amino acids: CASSLGLAGTFRAKPREQFF.

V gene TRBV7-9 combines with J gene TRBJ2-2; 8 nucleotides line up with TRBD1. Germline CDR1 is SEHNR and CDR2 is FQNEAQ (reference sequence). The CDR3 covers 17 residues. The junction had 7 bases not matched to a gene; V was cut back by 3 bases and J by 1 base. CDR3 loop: CASSLTGAGWNTGELFF. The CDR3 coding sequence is TGTGCCAGCAGCTTGACAGGGGCGGGATGGAACACCGGGGAGCTGTTTTTT.

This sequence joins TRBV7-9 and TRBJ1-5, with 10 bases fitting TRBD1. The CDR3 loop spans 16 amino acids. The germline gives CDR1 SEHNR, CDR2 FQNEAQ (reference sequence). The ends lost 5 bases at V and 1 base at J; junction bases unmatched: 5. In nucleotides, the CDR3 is TGTGCCAGCAGCCCGGGACAGGGGACGAGCAATCAGCCCCAGCATTTT. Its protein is CASSPGQGTSNQPQHF.